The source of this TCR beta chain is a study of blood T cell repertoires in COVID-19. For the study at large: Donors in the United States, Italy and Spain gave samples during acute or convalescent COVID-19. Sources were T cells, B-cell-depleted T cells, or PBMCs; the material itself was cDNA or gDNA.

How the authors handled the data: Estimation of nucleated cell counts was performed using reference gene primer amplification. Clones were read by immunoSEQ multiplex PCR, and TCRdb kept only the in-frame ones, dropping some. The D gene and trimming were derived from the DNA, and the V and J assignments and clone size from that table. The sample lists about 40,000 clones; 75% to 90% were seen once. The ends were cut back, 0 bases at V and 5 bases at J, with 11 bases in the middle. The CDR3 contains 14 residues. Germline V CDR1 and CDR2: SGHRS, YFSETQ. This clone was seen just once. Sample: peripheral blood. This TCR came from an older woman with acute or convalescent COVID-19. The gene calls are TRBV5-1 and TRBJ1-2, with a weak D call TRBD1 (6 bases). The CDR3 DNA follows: TGCGCCAGCAGCTTGGAGGGGGATAAATATGGCTACACCTTC. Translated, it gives CASSLEGDKYGYTF.